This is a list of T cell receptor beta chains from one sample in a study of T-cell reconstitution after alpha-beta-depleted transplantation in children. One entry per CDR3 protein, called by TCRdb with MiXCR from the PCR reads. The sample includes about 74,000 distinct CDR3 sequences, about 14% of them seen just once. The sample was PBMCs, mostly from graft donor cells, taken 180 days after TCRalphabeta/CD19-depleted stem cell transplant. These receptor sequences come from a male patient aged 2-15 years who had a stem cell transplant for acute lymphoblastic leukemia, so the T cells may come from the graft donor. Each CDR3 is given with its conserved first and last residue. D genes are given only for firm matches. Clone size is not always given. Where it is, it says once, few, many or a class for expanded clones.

CDR3 protein: CASSLTGTRTSYEQYF; CDR3 DNA: TGTGCCAGCAGCTTAACGGGGACTAGGACCTCCTACGAGCAGTACTTC; D gene: TRBD2; clone size: NA; V gene: TRBV7-3; J gene: TRBJ2-7
CDR3 protein: CSVLRPPGGQYF; CDR3 DNA: TGCAGCGTGCTTCGACCCCCAGGAGGGCAGTATTTT; D gene: NA; clone size: few; V gene: TRBV29-1; J gene: TRBJ2-3
CDR3 protein: CASSLAAWGNTEAFF; CDR3 DNA: TGTGCCAGCAGCTTGGCCGCGTGGGGGAACACTGAAGCTTTCTTT; D gene: NA; clone size: NA; V gene: TRBV5-6; J gene: TRBJ1-1
CDR3 protein: CASSLQGSNYGYTF; CDR3 DNA: TGTGCCAGCAGTTTACAGGGCTCAAACTATGGCTACACCTTC; D gene: NA; clone size: many; V gene: TRBV28; J gene: TRBJ1-2
CDR3 protein: CASSLQSIQYF; CDR3 DNA: TGTGCCAGCAGTTTACAGAGCATTCAGTACTTC; D gene: NA; clone size: many; V gene: TRBV7-2; J gene: TRBJ2-4
CDR3 protein: CASSSRTRVRETQYF; CDR3 DNA: TGTGCCAGCAGCTCCCGGACGAGGGTTAGAGAGACCCAGTACTTC; D gene: NA; clone size: NA; V gene: TRBV7-2; J gene: TRBJ2-5
CDR3 protein: CSASIPVGETQYF; CDR3 DNA: TGCAGTGCTAGTATCCCGGTGGGTGAGACCCAGTACTTC; D gene: NA; clone size: many; V gene: TRBV20-1; J gene: TRBJ2-5
CDR3 protein: CAWSVWSNEKLFF; CDR3 DNA: TGTGCCTGGAGTGTGTGGTCGAATGAAAAACTGTTTTTT; D gene: NA; clone size: NA; V gene: TRBV30; J gene: TRBJ1-4
CDR3 protein: CASSSFYNEQFF; CDR3 DNA: TGTGCCAGCAGTTCCTTCTACAATGAGCAGTTCTTC; D gene: NA; clone size: few; V gene: TRBV12-3/TRBV12-4; J gene: TRBJ2-1
CDR3 protein: CASSYSGQNYEQYF; CDR3 DNA: TGTGCCAGCAGTTACTCGGGACAGAACTACGAGCAGTACTTC; D gene: TRBD1; clone size: NA; V gene: TRBV7-6; J gene: TRBJ2-7
CDR3 protein: CASSLVRGPSGDGAQYF; CDR3 DNA: TGTGCCAGCAGCTTAGTTAGAGGTCCTAGCGGGGACGGGGCCCAGTACTTC; D gene: TRBD2; clone size: NA; V gene: TRBV7-2; J gene: TRBJ2-5
CDR3 protein: CASSFLQGRNGYTF; CDR3 DNA: TGTGCCAGCAGTTTTCTCCAGGGGAGGAATGGCTACACCTTC; D gene: NA; clone size: few; V gene: TRBV12-3/TRBV12-4; J gene: TRBJ1-2
CDR3 protein: CASSQFDTQYF; CDR3 DNA: TGTGCCAGCAGTCAGTTCGATACGCAGTATTTT; D gene: NA; clone size: NA; V gene: TRBV6-2/TRBV6-3; J gene: TRBJ2-3
CDR3 protein: CASSLGGGSGNTIYF; CDR3 DNA: TGTGCCAGCAGCTTAGGAGGGGGCTCTGGAAACACCATATATTTT; D gene: NA; clone size: NA; V gene: TRBV7-6; J gene: TRBJ1-3
CDR3 protein: CSARATVARQISYNEQFF; CDR3 DNA: TGCAGTGCTAGAGCCACCGTGGCCCGACAGATCTCTTACAATGAGCAGTTCTTC; D gene: NA; clone size: NA; V gene: TRBV20-1; J gene: TRBJ2-1
CDR3 protein: CASSPRQGLETQYF; CDR3 DNA: TGTGCCAGCAGTCCGCGACAGGGGCTGGAGACCCAGTACTTC; D gene: TRBD1; clone size: NA; V gene: TRBV27; J gene: TRBJ2-5
CDR3 protein: CASSPTGGGKTQYF; CDR3 DNA: TGTGCCAGCAGCCCGACAGGGGGCGGAAAGACCCAGTACTTC; D gene: TRBD1; clone size: few; V gene: TRBV5-6; J gene: TRBJ2-5
CDR3 protein: CASSRQGWYQETQYF; CDR3 DNA: TGTGCCAGCAGTCGACAGGGTTGGTACCAAGAGACCCAGTACTTC; D gene: TRBD1; clone size: many; V gene: TRBV6-1; J gene: TRBJ2-5
CDR3 protein: CAINGQPGEGELFF; CDR3 DNA: TGTGCCATCAATGGACAGCCCGGGGAGGGGGAGCTGTTTTTT; D gene: NA; clone size: few; V gene: TRBV10-3; J gene: TRBJ2-2
CDR3 protein: CASSFQGQAFQSNQPQHF; CDR3 DNA: TGTGCCAGCAGCTTTCAAGGACAGGCTTTTCAAAGCAATCAGCCCCAGCATTTT; D gene: TRBD1; clone size: few; V gene: TRBV5-6; J gene: TRBJ1-5